The 30 T cell receptor beta chains in this list originate from one sample, sequenced in a study of CD8 T cell repertoires and HIV-1 epitope variants. Only in-frame clones appear in the TCRdb table, and some are missing; sequencing was by immunoSEQ multiplex PCR. The sample yields over 90,000 clones, almost 75% seen once. Specimen: uncultured baseline CD8+ T cells from peripheral blood mononuclear cells (PBMCs). The receptors come from a male donor with HIV.

This clone was observed a few times. The chain links TRBV28 to TRBJ2-7; 7 bases align to TRBD1. The CDR3 is 18 amino acids. CDR1 and CDR2 (germline): MDHEN, SYDVKM. The V segment lost 6 bases and the J segment 1 base; nucleotides outside the gene matches: 18. The CDR3 loop reads CASSQRAYRGKGSYEQYF. As DNA, the CDR3 is TGTGCCAGCAGCCAACGGGCTTACAGGGGAAAGGGATCCTACGAGCAGTACTTC. Full variable domain (outside the CDR3, taken from reference TRBV28 and TRBJ2-7): DVKVTQSSRYLVKRTGEKVFLECVQDMDHENMFWYRQDPGLGLRLIYFSYDVKMKEKGDIPEGYSVSREKKERFSLILESASTNQTSMYLCASSQRAYRGKGSYEQYFGPGTRLTVT.

The gene calls are TRBV27 and TRBJ2-3; D may be TRBD1 or TRBD2 (6 bases each). This CDR3 contains 15 residues. Germline values: CDR1 MNHEY, CDR2 SMNVEV (reference sequence). V dropped 4 bases and J dropped 0 bases, with 11 bases sitting between them. CDR3 bases: TGTGCCAGCAGTTATGGGGGGCGCAGCACAGATACGCAGTATTTT. Translating it yields CASSYGGRSTDTQYF.

The genes are TRBV5-4 and TRBJ2-7; TRBD1 is a possible D gene (6 bases). The germline V and J ends were trimmed by 4 bases and 4 bases, with 18 bases remaining between them. Germline V gene lookup returns CDR1 SGHNT and CDR2 YYREEE (reference sequence). The CDR3 has 15 residues. The chain's CDR3 is CASSLERQGKYEQYF. The CDR3 DNA is TGTGCCAGCAGCCTGGAGCGGCAGGGGAAGTACGAGCAGTACTTC. The whole variable domain, remainder taken from reference TRBV5-4 and TRBJ2-7, is ETGVTQSPTHLIKTRGQQVTLRCSSQSGHNTVSWYQQALGQGPQFIFQYYREEENGRGNFPPRFSGLQFPNYSSELNVNALELDDSALYLCASSLERQGKYEQYFGPGTRLTVT.

The chain combines TRBV9 with TRBJ1-2, with D perhaps TRBD1 (5 bases). The germline V gene encodes CDR1 SGDLS and CDR2 YYNGEE. CDR3 length: 13 residues. V lost 3 bases, J lost 8 bases, and 14 bases lay in between. In DNA form, the CDR3 reads TGTGCCAGCAGCGGCCCAGGGAGAGACGGCTACACCTTC. Translation gives CASSGPGRDGYTF.

The genes are TRBV1 and TRBJ2-7. TRBV1 is an annotated pseudogene. The CDR3 runs to 15 residues. In DNA, the CDR3 is TGCACCAGCAGCCGCCGTAGGAGGGGGAGAAGAGAGCAGTACTTC. Encoded protein: CTSSRRRRGRREQYF.

This clone was counted between two and nine times. The chain recombines TRBV29-1 with TRBJ2-5; 7 nucleotides match TRBD1. The length of the CDR3 is 13 residues. Germline V gene data show CDR1 as SQVTM and CDR2 as ANQGSEA. After removal of 3 bases from V and 3 bases from J, the junction contained 4 bases not matched to a gene. CDR3 coding DNA: TGCAGCGTTGACGACAGGGTTGAAGAGACCCAGTACTTC. This gives the protein CSVDDRVEETQYF. Supplemented by reference TRBV29-1 and TRBJ2-5, the full variable domain reads SAVISQKPSRDICQRGTSLTIQCQVDSQVTMMFWYRQQPGQSLTLIATANQGSEATYESGFVIDKFPISRPNLTFSTLTVSNMSPEDSSIYLCSVDDRVEETQYFGPGTRLLVL.

This clone was seen ten or more times. This chain uses TRBV5-1 with TRBJ2-5; 8 bases map to TRBD1. Germline trimming cut 5 bases from V and 4 bases from J; bases unmatched to any gene: 10. This CDR3 spans 15 amino acids. Germline CDR1 SGHRS, CDR2 YFSETQ. CDR3 residues: CASSSLPTGVETQYF. CDR3 coding DNA: TGCGCCAGCAGTTCACTCCCGACAGGGGTAGAGACCCAGTACTTC.

This sequence joins TRBV2 and TRBJ1-1; tentatively, D is TRBD1 (6 bases). There are 15 residues in the CDR3. Trimming stripped 5 bases from V and 2 bases from J, with 15 bases between. CDR1 and CDR2 from the germline V gene are SNHLY and FYNNEI. In DNA form, the CDR3 reads TGTGCCAGCAGTTTAAACAGGGTAGGAAACACTGAAGCTTTCTTT. It is translated as CASSLNRVGNTEAFF. Combining the CDR3 with reference TRBV2 and TRBJ1-1 gives the whole variable domain EPEVTQTPSHQVTQMGQEVILRCVPISNHLYFYWYRQILGQKVEFLVSFYNNEISEKSEIFDDQFSVERPDGSNFTLKIRSTKLEDSAMYFCASSLNRVGNTEAFFGQGTRLTVV.

A few counts support this clone. CDR3 sequence: CASSQDRLAGTTDTQYF. The CDR3 DNA sequence: TGCGCCAGCAGCCAGGATAGACTAGCGGGAACTACAGATACGCAGTATTTT. The chain has TRBV4-1 and TRBJ2-3; 11 positions agree with TRBD2. Germline V gives CDR1 MGHRA, CDR2 YSYEKL. V gave up 3 bases and J gave up 3 bases; unmatched junction bases: 8. The CDR3 runs 17 residues.

In its sample, this clone was seen once. The chain has TRBV29-1 and TRBJ2-5; 7 nucleotides match TRBD2. The CDR3 is 11 residues long. The V gene's germline CDR1 is SQVTM and CDR2 ANQGSEA. The V gene end was trimmed by 8 bases and the J gene end by 5 bases; junction bases not matched to a gene: 5. The CDR3 sequence: CSWGGIETQYF. The CDR3 DNA is TGCAGCTGGGGGGGGATCGAGACCCAGTACTTC.

A few counts support this clone. The chain joins TRBV9 to TRBJ2-3, with D perhaps matching TRBD1 or TRBD2 (6 bases each). V was clipped by 0 bases and J by 2 bases, with 13 bases between them. The germline V gene has CDR1 SGDLS and CDR2 YYNGEE. The CDR3 sequence is 16 residues long. The CDR3 coding sequence is TGTGCCAGCAGCGTAGGGACGGGGGCCGCCACAGATACGCAGTATTTT. Amino acids: CASSVGTGAATDTQYF. The entire variable domain, with the rest obtained from reference TRBV9 and TRBJ2-3, is as follows: DSGVTQTPKHLITATGQRVTLRCSPRSGDLSVYWYQQSLDQGLQFLIQYYNGEERAKGNILERFSAQQFPDLHSELNLSSLELGDSALYFCASSVGTGAATDTQYFGPGTRLTVL.

This chain joins TRBV7-2 and TRBJ1-5; no definite D call. V lost 1 base to trimming and J lost 5 bases, with 9 bases between them. CDR1 is SGHTA, CDR2 FQGNSA, per germline. CDR3 length: 14 residues. The CDR3, as DNA: TGTGCCAGCAGCTTAGGACGAAACGATCAGCCCCAGCATTTT. Amino acid sequence: CASSLGRNDQPQHF.

The chain links TRBV6-6 to TRBJ1-1; possibly TRBD1 for D (6 bases). V lost 8 bases and J lost 1, with 8 bases in between. Germline CDR1 MNHNY, CDR2 SVGAGI (reference sequence). This CDR3 is 12 amino acids long. CDR3 coding DNA: TGTGCCAGCGGGGGGGCGAACACTGAAGCTTTCTTT. It codes for CASGGANTEAFF.

In this sample, this clone turned up a few times. The chain has TRBV6-5 and TRBJ2-2, with D unresolved. Trimming removed 7 bases from V and 1 base from J, with 7 bases in between. This CDR3 comprises 13 residues. CDR1 and CDR2 (germline): MNHEY, SVGAGI. The CDR3 loop is CASKPGNTGELFF. In DNA, the CDR3 is TGTGCCAGCAAGCCAGGGAACACCGGGGAGCTGTTTTTT.

CDR3 nucleotide sequence: TGTGCCAGCAGGGACGACTATGGCTACACCTTC. This translates into CASRDDYGYTF. The genes are TRBV6-5 and TRBJ1-2; D is undetermined. The germline V gene has CDR1 MNHEY and CDR2 SVGAGI. This CDR3 spans 11 amino acids. V was shortened by 6 bases and J by 3 bases, with 5 bases between the two germline ends.

J is TRBJ2-7 and V is TRBV5-5; 7 bases are a match to TRBD1. The V gene end was trimmed by 4 bases and the J gene end by 0 bases; junction bases not matched to a gene: 4. Germline V gene data show CDR1 as SGHKS and CDR2 as YYEKEE (reference sequence). The CDR3 sequence is 14 residues long. The CDR3 sequence: CASSRTGSSYEQYF. The CDR3 coding sequence is TGTGCCAGCAGCCGGACAGGAAGCTCCTACGAGCAGTACTTC.

This clone has a handful of counts. This sequence joins TRBV7-9 and TRBJ1-6; 9 bases are a match to TRBD1. The CDR3 loop spans 11 amino acids. The ends lost 3 bases at V and 16 bases at J; junction bases unmatched: 1. Germline loops: CDR1 SEHNR, CDR2 FQNEAQ (reference sequence). CDR3 sequence (DNA): TGTGCCAGCAGCTTGGGACAGGGACTCCACTTT. Translation: CASSLGQGLHF.

The chain recombines TRBV28 with TRBJ2-3; TRBD1 aligns across 10 bases. The V segment lost 5 bases and the J segment 4 bases; nucleotides outside the gene matches: 3. The CDR3 loop spans 14 amino acids. Germline-derived CDR1 and CDR2 are MDHEN and SYDVKM. The CDR3 region is CASSTGTGADTQYF. In nucleotides, the CDR3 is TGTGCCAGCAGTACCGGGACAGGGGCAGATACGCAGTATTTT.

The CDR3 coding sequence is TGTGCCAGCAGCCAACTTCGACGGACCGGGGAGCTGTTTTTT. Translating it yields CASSQLRRTGELFF. The chain joins TRBV7-8 to TRBJ2-2; D is unclear. This CDR3 is built from 14 residues. Trimming removed 5 bases at V and 5 bases at J, with 12 bases between. Looked up from germline, CDR1 is SGHVS and CDR2 is FQNEAQ. The whole variable domain, filled in from reference TRBV7-8 and TRBJ2-2, reads GAGVSQSPRYKVAKRGQDVALRCDPISGHVSLFWYQQALGQGPEFLTYFQNEAQLDKSGLPSDRFFAERPEGSVSTLKIQRTQQEDSAVYLCASSQLRRTGELFFGEGSRLTVL.

This clone occurred once. J is TRBJ2-3 and V is TRBV5-4; D is undetermined. The V end was cut by 0 bases, the J end by 0 bases, with 8 bases between. CDR1 is SGHNT and CDR2 is YYREEE in the germline V gene (reference sequence). There are 15 residues in the CDR3. CDR3 amino acids: CASSLGFSSTDTQYF. The CDR3 region has the DNA TGTGCCAGCAGCTTGGGCTTTTCTAGCACAGATACGCAGTATTTT.

This clone was picked up a small number of times. This chain connects TRBV7-3 to TRBJ2-6, with D unresolved. The CDR3 consists of 15 residues. V lost 2 bases and J 2 bases, leaving 7 bases between the germline ends. Germline CDR1 is SGHTA and CDR2 is FQGTGA. The CDR3 DNA is TGTGCCAGCAGCTTAGGGCAGGCTGGGGCCAACGTCCTGACTTTC. Its translation: CASSLGQAGANVLTF.

The chain has TRBV6-5 and TRBJ1-2; tentative D call: TRBD1 (6 bases). V was pared by 6 bases and J by 1 base, with 9 bases between. Germline CDR1 reads MNHEY; CDR2 reads SVGAGI. This CDR3 spans 13 amino acids. CDR3 loop: CASRRQDNYGYTF. In nucleotides, the CDR3 is TGTGCCAGCAGGAGACAGGATAACTATGGCTACACCTTC.

The chain recombines TRBV28 with TRBJ2-7; 15 bases fit TRBD2. J lost 3 bases, V lost 3 bases, and 15 bases had no gene match. This CDR3 is built from 20 residues. Germline CDR1 MDHEN, CDR2 SYDVKM. CDR3 amino acids: CASSLDGTSGRYIGDYEQYF. The DNA for the CDR3 is TGTGCCAGCAGTTTGGATGGGACTAGCGGGAGGTATATTGGAGACTACGAGCAGTACTTC.

This chain uses TRBV4-3 with TRBJ1-2; 8 positions agree with TRBD1. Germline V gene data show CDR1 as LGHNA and CDR2 as YSLEER. The CDR3 contains 14 residues. The trim removed 0 bases at V and 4 bases at J, leaving 1 base unmatched. The DNA of the CDR3 is TGCGCCAGCAGCCAAGACAGGGGGCCCTATGGCTACACCTTC. Its translation is CASSQDRGPYGYTF.

This clone was seen more than once but under ten times. This chain joins TRBV29-1 and TRBJ2-2; D gene ambiguous. Germline assignment: CDR1 SQVTM and CDR2 ANQGSEA. Trimming removed 4 bases at V and 0 bases at J, with 9 bases between. The CDR3 sequence is 14 residues long. The CDR3 region has the DNA TGCAGCGTTGCAGGTGGTTCGAACACCGGGGAGCTGTTTTTT. This sequence encodes CSVAGGSNTGELFF.

The gene calls are TRBV6-5 and TRBJ2-7; 9 nucleotides match TRBD1. Germline V CDR1 and CDR2: MNHEY, SVGAGI. The CDR3 covers 14 residues. V trimming: 4 bases; J trimming: 6 bases; junction bases outside the gene matches: 7. The CDR3 is CASSSHRGRSEQYF. The DNA for the CDR3 is TGTGCCAGCAGTTCTCACAGGGGGCGCAGCGAGCAGTACTTC.

The rearrangement uses TRBV5-6 and TRBJ2-7, with TRBD2 matching over 8 bases. Losses at the gene ends were 1 base for V and 0 bases for J; bases not matched to a gene: 0. In germline, CDR1 is SGHDT, CDR2 YYEEEE. The CDR3 is 14 residues long. The CDR3 DNA reads TGTGCCAGCAGCTTGACTAGCGGCTCCTACGAGCAGTACTTC. It specifies CASSLTSGSYEQYF.

The chain combines TRBV10-3 with TRBJ2-2, with TRBD1 identical over 8 bases. Trimming cost V 10 bases and J 5 bases; bases outside gene matches: 6. The CDR3 covers 13 residues. Germline CDR1 and CDR2: ENHRY and SYGVKD. This chain's CDR3 is CATDRGGTGELFF. DNA for the CDR3: TGTGCCACTGACAGGGGTGGAACCGGGGAGCTGTTTTTT.

This clone has a count of ten or more. This chain uses TRBV28 with TRBJ2-5; TRBD2 agrees at 9 bases. Trimming at V came to 6 bases and at J to 1 base, leaving 6 bases not matched to a gene. Germline V lookup: CDR1 MDHEN, CDR2 SYDVKM. The CDR3 is 15 amino acids. CDR3 sequence reads: CASRRLADLQETQYF. CDR3 nucleotides: TGTGCCAGCAGGAGACTAGCGGACCTCCAAGAGACCCAGTACTTC.

CDR3: CAWSVLSGNGYTF. Here the CDR3 DNA reads TGTGCCTGGAGTGTACTATCGGGGAATGGCTACACCTTC. The chain combines TRBV30 with TRBJ1-2; D is unresolved. V was pared by 0 bases and J by 6 bases, with 11 bases between. CDR1 GTSNPN and CDR2 SVGIG come from the germline V gene (reference sequence). The CDR3 totals 13 residues.